This passage covers 24 T cell receptor beta chains from one sample sequenced in a study of molecular identifiers for immune sequencing clone quantification. Via MiXCR, TCRdb re-called the PCR reads, giving one row per CDR3 protein. Seen here are about 510,000 distinct CDR3 sequences, about a fifth observed once, and the top ten hold 0.65% to 0.95%. The sequencing input was naive CD8+ T cells from blood, with Jurkat cell RNA spiked in. Subset in this sample: FACS-sorted CD8+CD4-CCR7+CD45RA+ naive T cells. The receptors originated from a human donor in good health. Some libraries in this study had Jurkat cell RNA spiked in.

The V call is TRBV6-5, the J call TRBJ2-2; D is uncertain. CDR3 length equals 16 residues. The V end was cut by 6 bases, the J end by 0 bases, with 14 bases between. The germline gives CDR1 MNHEY, CDR2 SVGAGI. CDR3 DNA sequence: TGTGCCAGCAGCCCACGGGCTGGGACGAACACCGGGGAGCTGTTTTTT. Translated, it gives CASSPRAGTNTGELFF.

This clonotype came up a few times. In DNA form, the CDR3 reads TGTGCCACCAGTGATAAGATCAGGGTCGAGCAGTACTTC. It is translated as CATSDKIRVEQYF. The gene calls are TRBV24-1 and TRBJ2-7; a weak D match, TRBD1 (5 bases). V lost 3 bases and J 6 bases, leaving 11 bases between the germline ends. There are 13 residues in the CDR3. Germline CDR1 KGHDR, CDR2 SFDVKD.

This clonotype was found many times. V usage is TRBV4-1 and J usage is TRBJ2-3; no clear D. Germline lookup yields CDR1 MGHRA and CDR2 YSYEKL. This CDR3 contains 14 residues. V was cut by 2 bases and J by 1 base, with 7 bases left in between. The CDR3 region is CASSQYSGTDTQYF. The CDR3 nucleotides read TGCGCCAGCAGCCAATACAGCGGCACAGATACGCAGTATTTT.

The J gene is TRBJ2-5, the V gene TRBV7-2; TRBD1 or TRBD2 may be the D gene (5 bases each). CDR3 size: 15 residues. Trimming removed 4 bases at V and 1 base at J, with 13 bases between. Germline assignment: CDR1 SGHTA and CDR2 FQGNSA. CDR3 sequence (DNA): TGTGCCAGCAGCTCCCGGGACCGAATCCAAGAGACCCAGTACTTC. Amino acids: CASSSRDRIQETQYF.

This clonotype was seen a few times. The chain combines TRBV7-6 with TRBJ2-7; 7 nucleotides match TRBD1. J was trimmed by 2 bases and V by 5 bases; bases with no gene match: 6. CDR3 size: 14 residues. The V gene's germline CDR1 is SGHVS and CDR2 FNYEAQ. CDR3 sequence: CASSPSGQPYEQYF. CDR3 coding DNA: TGTGCCAGCAGCCCCTCGGGACAGCCCTACGAGCAGTACTTC.

The chain carries TRBV27 and TRBJ2-7; 8 bases align to TRBD1. This CDR3 is 12 amino acids long. V dropped 3 bases and J dropped 9; count of bases not matched to a gene: 4. Germline V CDR1 and CDR2: MNHEY, SMNVEV (reference sequence). CDR3 in amino acids: CASSFPGTGQYF. Here the CDR3 DNA reads TGTGCCAGCAGTTTCCCCGGGACAGGGCAGTACTTC.

J is TRBJ2-3 and V is TRBV20-1, with D perhaps TRBD1 or TRBD2 (5 bases each). Trimming pared 1 base from V and 3 bases from J, leaving 8 bases between. The CDR3 is 13 amino acids. The V gene's germline CDR1 is DFQATT and CDR2 SNEGSKA (reference sequence). The CDR3 region is CSARAGATDTQYF. The CDR3 region has the DNA TGCAGTGCTAGAGCCGGGGCAACAGATACGCAGTATTTT.

This clonotype was counted at least ten times. The CDR3 DNA reads TGCGCCAGCAGCTCGACTTTAGGACAGGCTGAAGCTTTCTTT. This sequence encodes CASSSTLGQAEAFF. This chain joins TRBV5-1 and TRBJ1-1; 7 nucleotides agree with TRBD1. The CDR3 runs 14 residues. J lost 6 bases, V lost 3 bases, and 8 bases had no gene match. Germline CDR1 is SGHRS and CDR2 is YFSETQ. Full variable domain (rest looked up from reference TRBV5-1 and TRBJ1-1): KAGVTQTPRYLIKTRGQQVTLSCSPISGHRSVSWYQQTPGQGLQFLFEYFSETQRNKGNFPGRFSGRQFSNSRSEMNVSTLELGDSALYLCASSSTLGQAEAFFGQGTRLTVV.

This rearrangement joins TRBV11-3 to TRBJ1-1, with D possibly matching TRBD1 (6 bases). Looked up from germline, CDR1 is SGHNT and CDR2 is YENEEA. There are 14 residues in the CDR3. The germline V and J ends were trimmed by 5 bases and 3 bases, with 13 bases remaining between them. In DNA, the CDR3 is TGTGCCAGCAGCGAAACAGGGAGGCACACTGAAGCTTTCTTT. Translated: CASSETGRHTEAFF.

The sample holds many counts of this clonotype. The V call is TRBV20-1, the J call TRBJ2-7; D is unresolved. V was trimmed by 0 bases and J by 1 base, leaving 13 bases between them. CDR3 length: 15 amino acids. Germline V lookup: CDR1 DFQATT, CDR2 SNEGSKA (reference sequence). CDR3 sequence reads: CSARDLGGASYEQYF. The CDR3 DNA reads as TGCAGTGCTAGAGATCTTGGCGGAGCTTCCTACGAGCAGTACTTC.

This clonotype showed up many times. This sequence joins TRBV5-1 and TRBJ2-7; 7 bases map to TRBD1. The trim removed 3 bases at V and 2 bases at J, leaving 5 bases unmatched. The length of the CDR3 is 14 residues. CDR1 and CDR2 from the germline V gene are SGHRS and YFSETQ. The CDR3 is CASSSRDSTYEQYF. CDR3 coding DNA: TGCGCCAGCAGCTCCCGGGACAGTACCTACGAGCAGTACTTC.

The V and J genes are TRBV5-4 and TRBJ1-3, with 9 bases aligning to TRBD1. CDR3 length equals 17 residues. Looked up from germline, CDR1 is SGHNT and CDR2 is YYREEE (reference sequence). V gave up 6 bases and J gave up 0 bases; unmatched junction bases: 10. The CDR3 protein is CASTTGGQGNSGNTIYF. As DNA, the CDR3 is TGTGCCAGCACGACCGGGGGACAGGGCAACTCTGGAAACACCATATATTTT.

The chain carries TRBV9 and TRBJ1-3; maybe TRBD1 (6 bases). Deletions cut 6 bases from V and 0 bases from J, with 10 bases between. This CDR3 contains 14 residues. CDR1 SGDLS and CDR2 YYNGEE come from the germline V gene. In nucleotides, the CDR3 is TGTGCCAGCATGGGGACATCCTCTGGAAACACCATATATTTT. As protein: CASMGTSSGNTIYF.

This rearrangement joins TRBV10-3 to TRBJ2-7, with a possible D match to TRBD1 (6 bases). This CDR3 comprises 16 residues. Germline V gene sequence: CDR1 ENHRY, CDR2 SYGVKD. Trimming cost V 3 bases and J 0 bases, with 15 bases left between them. The CDR3 DNA is TGTGCCATCAGTGATGAGGACAGATTCTTCTCCTACGAGCAGTACTTC. Translating gives CAISDEDRFFSYEQYF.

Only one count was recorded for this clonotype. A much larger clonotype is one base distant, so this may be a read error. This rearrangement joins TRBV12-3 or TRBV12-4 to TRBJ1-6, with D uncertain. CDR3 length equals 11 residues. CDR3 sequence reads: CASSANPPLHF. CDR3 sequence (DNA): TGTGCCAGCAGCGCTAATCCACCCCTCCACTTT.

This clonotype appeared many times. V usage is TRBV29-1 and J usage is TRBJ2-7; tentatively, D is TRBD2 (5 bases). Germline loops: CDR1 SQVTM, CDR2 ANQGSEA. Trimming took off 3 bases at V and 2 bases at J, with 14 bases between the two ends. The CDR3 length is 14 residues. The DNA of the CDR3 is TGCAGCGTTGAGCTCCGGGGTCACCCCTACGAGCAGTACTTC. It encodes CSVELRGHPYEQYF.

This clonotype was seen ten or more times. The rearrangement links TRBV28 to TRBJ2-7; D perhaps matches TRBD1 (7 bases). V was shortened by 5 bases and J by 4 bases, with 15 bases between the two germline ends. This CDR3 has 14 residues. Germline V lookup: CDR1 MDHEN, CDR2 SYDVKM. Written as DNA, the CDR3 is TGTGCCAGCAGTCCTACAGGGGCGGGGTACGAGCAGTACTTC. It specifies CASSPTGAGYEQYF.

The genes are TRBV6-2 or TRBV6-3 and TRBJ1-1; D not resolved. Germline V gene sequence: CDR1 MNHEY, CDR2 SVGEGT. V was trimmed by 2 bases and J by 5 bases, leaving 15 bases between them. The CDR3 has 15 residues. The CDR3 sequence: CASSYVRGDWTEAFF. The CDR3 DNA sequence: TGTGCCAGCAGTTACGTACGTGGGGATTGGACTGAAGCTTTCTTT.

Concerning this clonotype itself: This may be a read error, as it is one base from a much larger clone. The genes are TRBV19 and TRBJ1-6, with TRBD1 matching 10 bases. Germline loops: CDR1 LNHDA, CDR2 SQIVND (reference sequence). The ends lost 8 bases at V and 8 bases at J; junction bases unmatched: 15. The CDR3 is 17 amino acids. The CDR3, as DNA: TGTGCCAGTGGTCCGGGACAGGGGCTGCTAAAGGATTCACCCCTCCACTTT. Its translation is CASGPGQGLLKDSPLHF.

This clonotype has only a few counts. This CDR3 reads CASSVVGGGETQYF. The CDR3, as DNA: TGTGCCAGCAGCGTAGTAGGGGGCGGAGAGACCCAGTACTTC. V gene TRBV9 combines with J gene TRBJ2-5, with TRBD1 identical over 7 bases. The CDR3 is made up of 14 amino acids. From germline, CDR1 is SGDLS and CDR2 YYNGEE. V shed 0 bases and J 4 bases; nucleotides not matched to a gene: 3.

This clonotype was detected many times. This CDR3 is CASSLRGHTPADTQYF. In DNA form, the CDR3 reads TGTGCCAGCAGCCTACGTGGACACACGCCGGCAGATACGCAGTATTTT. This rearrangement joins TRBV28 to TRBJ2-3, with D possibly being TRBD1 (5 bases). Germline values: CDR1 MDHEN, CDR2 SYDVKM. The CDR3 runs 16 residues. Trimming stripped 6 bases from V and 4 bases from J, with 20 bases between.

This clonotype has ten or more counts. The V gene is TRBV29-1, the J gene TRBJ1-1; 8 positions match TRBD1. CDR3 length equals 13 residues. Germline values: CDR1 SQVTM, CDR2 ANQGSEA. J was trimmed by 0 bases and V by 7 bases; bases with no gene match: 4. CDR3 DNA: TGCAGCGCTCGACAGGGGATGAACACTGAAGCTTTCTTT. The encoded protein is CSARQGMNTEAFF.

This clonotype was recorded at least ten times. The J gene is TRBJ1-1, the V gene TRBV19; TRBD1 is a possible D gene (5 bases). The CDR3 loop spans 14 amino acids. Germline CDR1 LNHDA, CDR2 SQIVND (reference sequence). Trimming left V 3 bases short and J 5 bases short, with 13 bases between. CDR3 region: CASSIQDTGTEAFF. As DNA, the CDR3 is TGTGCCAGTAGTATCCAGGACACTGGGACTGAAGCTTTCTTT.

This clonotype was seen repeatedly, ten times or more. This chain joins TRBV4-3 and TRBJ2-3; 9 nucleotides match TRBD1. Germline V gene data show CDR1 as LGHNA and CDR2 as YSLEER. V shed 0 bases, J shed 1 base, and the junction held 5 bases outside the gene matches. This CDR3 spans 17 amino acids. This CDR3 is CASSQETGGMGTDTQYF. The CDR3 DNA reads TGCGCCAGCAGCCAAGAAACAGGGGGCATGGGCACAGATACGCAGTATTTT.